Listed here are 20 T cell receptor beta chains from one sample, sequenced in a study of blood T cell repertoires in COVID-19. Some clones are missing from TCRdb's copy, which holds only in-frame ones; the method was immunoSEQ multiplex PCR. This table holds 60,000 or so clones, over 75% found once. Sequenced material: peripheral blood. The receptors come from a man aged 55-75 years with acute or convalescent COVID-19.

The CDR3 loop reads CASSPQAGVFNQPQHF. The CDR3 bases are TGTGCCAGCTCACCACAGGCAGGGGTCTTCAATCAGCCCCAGCATTTT. V and J are TRBV18 and TRBJ1-5; possible D gene TRBD1, 6 bases. CDR3 size: 16 residues. V was pared by 1 base and J by 3 bases, with 13 bases between. Germline CDR1 is KGHSH and CDR2 is LQKENI. Looking up the rest from reference TRBV18 and TRBJ1-5 gives the full variable domain: NAGVMQNPRHLVRRRGQEARLRCSPMKGHSHVYWYRQLPEEGLKFMVYLQKENIIDESGMPKERFSAEFPKEGPSILRIQQVVRGDSAAYFCASSPQAGVFNQPQHFGDGTRLSIL.

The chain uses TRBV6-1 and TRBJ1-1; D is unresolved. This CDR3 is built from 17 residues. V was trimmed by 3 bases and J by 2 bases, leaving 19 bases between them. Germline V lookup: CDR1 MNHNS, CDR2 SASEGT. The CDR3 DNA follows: TGTGCCAGCAGTGATTGGGGTCCGGAGGGTTATAACACTGAAGCTTTCTTT. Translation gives CASSDWGPEGYNTEAFF.

CDR3 sequence reads: CASSLTAGGANYGYTF. The CDR3 region has the DNA TGTGCCAGCAGCTTAACTGCAGGGGGCGCTAACTATGGCTACACCTTC. This chain connects TRBV7-2 to TRBJ1-2; 8 bases fit TRBD1. V lost 2 bases, J lost 0 bases, and 5 bases stayed unmatched. Per the germline V gene, CDR1 is SGHTA and CDR2 is FQGNSA. There are 16 residues in the CDR3.

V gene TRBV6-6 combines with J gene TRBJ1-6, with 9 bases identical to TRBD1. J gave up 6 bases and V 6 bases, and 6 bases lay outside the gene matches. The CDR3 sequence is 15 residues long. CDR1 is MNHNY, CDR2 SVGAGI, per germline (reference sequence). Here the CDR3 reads CASSRQGGGNSPLHF. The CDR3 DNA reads TGTGCCAGCAGCAGACAGGGGGGCGGTAATTCACCCCTCCACTTT.

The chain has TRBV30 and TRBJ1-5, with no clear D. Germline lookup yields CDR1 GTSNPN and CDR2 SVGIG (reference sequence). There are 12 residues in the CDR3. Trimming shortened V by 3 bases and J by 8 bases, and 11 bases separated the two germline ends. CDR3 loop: CAWSVGEEPQHF. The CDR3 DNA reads TGTGCCTGGAGCGTCGGTGAGGAGCCCCAGCATTTT.

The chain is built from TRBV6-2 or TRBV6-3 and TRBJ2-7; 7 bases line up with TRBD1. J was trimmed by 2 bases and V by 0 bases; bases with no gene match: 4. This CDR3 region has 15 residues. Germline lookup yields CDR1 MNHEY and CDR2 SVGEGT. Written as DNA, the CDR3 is TGTGCCAGCAGTTACTCGCCGGGACAGACCTACGAGCAGTACTTC. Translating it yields CASSYSPGQTYEQYF.

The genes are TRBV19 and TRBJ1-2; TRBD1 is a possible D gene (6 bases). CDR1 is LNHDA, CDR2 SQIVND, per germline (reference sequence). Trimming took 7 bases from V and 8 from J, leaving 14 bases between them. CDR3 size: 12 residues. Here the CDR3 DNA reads TGTGCCAGTACCCTCCAGGGGCGCGGCTACACCTTC. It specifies CASTLQGRGYTF.

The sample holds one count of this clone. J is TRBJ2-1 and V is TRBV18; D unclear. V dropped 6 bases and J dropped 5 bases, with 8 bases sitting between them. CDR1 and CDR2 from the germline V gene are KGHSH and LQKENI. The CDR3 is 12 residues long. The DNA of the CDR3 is TGTGCCAGCTCGCCTATGAACAATGAGCAGTTCTTC. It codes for CASSPMNNEQFF.

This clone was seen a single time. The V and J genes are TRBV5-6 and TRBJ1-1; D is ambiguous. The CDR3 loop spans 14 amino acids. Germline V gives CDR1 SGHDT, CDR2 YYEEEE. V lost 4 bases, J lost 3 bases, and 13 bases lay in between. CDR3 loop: CASSPEPRDTEAFF. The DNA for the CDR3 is TGTGCCAGCAGCCCAGAACCTCGGGACACTGAAGCTTTCTTT.

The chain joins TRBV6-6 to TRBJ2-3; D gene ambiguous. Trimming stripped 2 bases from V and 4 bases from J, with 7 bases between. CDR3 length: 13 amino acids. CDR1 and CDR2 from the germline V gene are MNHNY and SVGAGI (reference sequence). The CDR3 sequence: CASSYRSADTQYF. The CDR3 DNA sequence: TGTGCCAGCAGTTACAGGAGCGCAGATACGCAGTATTTT.

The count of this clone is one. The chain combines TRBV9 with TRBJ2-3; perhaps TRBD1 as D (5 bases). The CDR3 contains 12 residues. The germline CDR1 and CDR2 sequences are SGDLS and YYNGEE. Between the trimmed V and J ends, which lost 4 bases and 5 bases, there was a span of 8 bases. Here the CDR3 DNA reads TGTGCCAGCAGCATTACAGGAGATACGCAGTATTTT. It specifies CASSITGDTQYF. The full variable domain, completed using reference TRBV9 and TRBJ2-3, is DSGVTQTPKHLITATGQRVTLRCSPRSGDLSVYWYQQSLDQGLQFLIQYYNGEERAKGNILERFSAQQFPDLHSELNLSSLELGDSALYFCASSITGDTQYFGPGTRLTVL.

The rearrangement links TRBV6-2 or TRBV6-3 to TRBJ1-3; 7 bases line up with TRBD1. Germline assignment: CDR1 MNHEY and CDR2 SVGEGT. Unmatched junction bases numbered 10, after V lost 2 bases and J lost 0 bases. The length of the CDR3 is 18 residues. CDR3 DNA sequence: TGTGCCAGCAGTTACGAGGCGGGACAGTTAATCTCTGGAAACACCATATATTTT. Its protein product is CASSYEAGQLISGNTIYF.

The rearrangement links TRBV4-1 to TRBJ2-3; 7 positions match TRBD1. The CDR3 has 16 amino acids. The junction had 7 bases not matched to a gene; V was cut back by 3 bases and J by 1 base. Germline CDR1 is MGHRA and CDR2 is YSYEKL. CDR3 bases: TGCGCCAGCAGCCACCCCCCCGGACAGGGCACAGATACGCAGTATTTT. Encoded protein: CASSHPPGQGTDTQYF.

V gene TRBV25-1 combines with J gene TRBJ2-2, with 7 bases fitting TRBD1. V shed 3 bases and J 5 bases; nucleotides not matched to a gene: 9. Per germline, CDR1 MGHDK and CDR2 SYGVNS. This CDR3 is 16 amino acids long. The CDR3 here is CASSDTRTGLTGELFF. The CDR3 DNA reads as TGTGCCAGCAGTGACACCCGGACAGGCCTGACCGGGGAGCTGTTTTTT.

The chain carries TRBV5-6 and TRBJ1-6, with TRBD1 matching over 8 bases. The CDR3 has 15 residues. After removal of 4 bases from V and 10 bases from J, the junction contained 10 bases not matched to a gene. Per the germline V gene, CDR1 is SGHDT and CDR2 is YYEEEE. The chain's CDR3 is CASSAQGAELSPLHF. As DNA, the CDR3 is TGTGCCAGCAGCGCCCAGGGGGCTGAGCTGTCACCCCTCCACTTT.

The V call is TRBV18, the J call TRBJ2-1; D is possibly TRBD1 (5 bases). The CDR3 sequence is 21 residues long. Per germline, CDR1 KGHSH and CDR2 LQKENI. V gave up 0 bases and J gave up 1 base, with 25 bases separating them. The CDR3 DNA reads TGTGCCAGCTCACCACCGTTGTTAAGGGGCGTTGATATGGGGTCCTACAATGAGCAGTTCTTC. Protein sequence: CASSPPLLRGVDMGSYNEQFF.

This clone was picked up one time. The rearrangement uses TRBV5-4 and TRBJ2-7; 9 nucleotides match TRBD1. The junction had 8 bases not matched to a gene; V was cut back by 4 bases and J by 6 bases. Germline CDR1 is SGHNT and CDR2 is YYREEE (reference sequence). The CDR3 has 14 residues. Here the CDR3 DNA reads TGTGCCAGCAGCACGGGACAGGGTGCCGGCGAGCAGTACTTC. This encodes CASSTGQGAGEQYF.

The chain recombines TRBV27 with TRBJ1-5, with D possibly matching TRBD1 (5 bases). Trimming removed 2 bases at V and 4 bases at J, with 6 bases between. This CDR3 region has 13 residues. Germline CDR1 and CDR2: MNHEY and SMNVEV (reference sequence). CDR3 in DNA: TGTGCCAGCAGTTTAGGGGCTAATCAGCCCCAGCATTTT. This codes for CASSLGANQPQHF.

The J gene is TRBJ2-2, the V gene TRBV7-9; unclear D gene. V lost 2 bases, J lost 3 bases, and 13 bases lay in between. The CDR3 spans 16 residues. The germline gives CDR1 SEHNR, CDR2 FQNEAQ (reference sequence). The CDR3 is CASSLPAPQHTGELFF. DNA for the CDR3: TGTGCCAGCAGCTTACCCGCCCCACAGCACACCGGGGAGCTGTTTTTT.

The DNA for the CDR3 is TGTGCCACCAGCAGAGGACAGGGGAGTATTGAGACCCAGTACTTC. This sequence encodes CATSRGQGSIETQYF. The J gene is TRBJ2-5, the V gene TRBV15; 8 nucleotides align to TRBD1. V was clipped by 1 base and J by 5 bases; unmatched bases: 6. Germline lookup yields CDR1 LNHNV and CDR2 YYDKDF (reference sequence). This CDR3 contains 15 residues.